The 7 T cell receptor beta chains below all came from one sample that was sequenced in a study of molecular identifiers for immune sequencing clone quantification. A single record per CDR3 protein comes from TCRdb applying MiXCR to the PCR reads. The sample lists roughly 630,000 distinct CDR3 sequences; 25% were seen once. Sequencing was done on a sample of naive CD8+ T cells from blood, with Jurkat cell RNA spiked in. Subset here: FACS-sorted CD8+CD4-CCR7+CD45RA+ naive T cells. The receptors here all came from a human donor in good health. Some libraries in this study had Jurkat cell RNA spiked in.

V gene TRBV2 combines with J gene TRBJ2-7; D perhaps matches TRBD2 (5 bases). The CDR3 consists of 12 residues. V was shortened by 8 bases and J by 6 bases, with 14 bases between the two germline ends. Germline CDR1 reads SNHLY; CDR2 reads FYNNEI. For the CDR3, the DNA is TGTGCCAGCTGGGCCCGCGGGTTCGAGCAGTACTTC. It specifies CASWARGFEQYF.

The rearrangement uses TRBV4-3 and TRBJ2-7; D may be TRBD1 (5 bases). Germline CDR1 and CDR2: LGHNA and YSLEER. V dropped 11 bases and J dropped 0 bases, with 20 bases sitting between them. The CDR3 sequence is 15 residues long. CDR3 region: CARRPSGPGSYEQYF. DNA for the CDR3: TGCGCCCGCCGCCCATCAGGGCCGGGCTCCTACGAGCAGTACTTC.

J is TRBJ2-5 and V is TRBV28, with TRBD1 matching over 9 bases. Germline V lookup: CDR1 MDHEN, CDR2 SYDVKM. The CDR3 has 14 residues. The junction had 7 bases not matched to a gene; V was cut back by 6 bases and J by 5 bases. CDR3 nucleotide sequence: TGTGCCAGCAGACAAACAGGGGGCGGGGAGACCCAGTACTTC. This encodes CASRQTGGGETQYF.

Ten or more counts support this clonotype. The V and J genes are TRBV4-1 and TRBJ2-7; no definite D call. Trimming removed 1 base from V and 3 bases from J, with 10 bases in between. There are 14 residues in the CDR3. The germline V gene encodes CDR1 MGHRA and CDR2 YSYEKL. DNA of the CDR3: TGCGCCAGCAGCCAAGTAGGAATGGGCTACGAGCAGTACTTC. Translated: CASSQVGMGYEQYF.

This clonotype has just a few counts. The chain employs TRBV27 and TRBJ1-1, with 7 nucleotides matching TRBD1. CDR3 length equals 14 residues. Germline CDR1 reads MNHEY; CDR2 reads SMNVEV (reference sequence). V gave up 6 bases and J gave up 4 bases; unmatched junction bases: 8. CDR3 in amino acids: CASRPQGGPTEAFF. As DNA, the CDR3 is TGTGCCAGCAGACCTCAGGGGGGCCCCACTGAAGCTTTCTTT.

As DNA, the CDR3 is TGTGCCAGCAGTTTCGGCCGGGCCTCCTACGAGCAGTACTTC. Translation gives CASSFGRASYEQYF. The chain is built from TRBV27 and TRBJ2-7; D gene ambiguous. The V gene lost 3 bases and the J gene lost 0 bases, with 9 bases spanning the gap. CDR3 length equals 14 residues. Germline CDR1 is MNHEY and CDR2 is SMNVEV (reference sequence).

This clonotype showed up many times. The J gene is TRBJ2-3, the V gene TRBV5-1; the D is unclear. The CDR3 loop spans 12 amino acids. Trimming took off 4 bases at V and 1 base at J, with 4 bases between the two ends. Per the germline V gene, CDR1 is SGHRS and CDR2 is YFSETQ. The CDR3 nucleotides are TGCGCCAGCAGCCAGCGCACAGATACGCAGTATTTT. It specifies CASSQRTDTQYF.